This T cell receptor beta chain emerged from a study of OX40 agonist ivuxolimab in advanced cancers. To note about this clone: Its cognate antigen is unknown.

Whole-study results and caveats: Normalized T-cell clonal expansion was also low in a subset of nonresponders.

Using immunoSEQ multiplex PCR, the repertoire was profiled, and TCRdb retains in-frame clones only, with some absent. The repertoire consists of some 90,000 clones, with over 75% occurring once and the leading ten covering under 0.35%. The TCR originated in an adult with an advanced solid tumor such as melanoma, head and neck, liver or kidney cancer. This specimen was CD4+ or CD8+ T cells sorted from blood, taken in a trial of the OX40 agonist ivuxolimab.

The CDR3 spells CASSLVNQAYEQYF. CDR3 coding DNA: TGTGCCAGCAGCTTAGTGAATCAGGCCTACGAGCAGTACTTC. The chain carries TRBV5-6 and TRBJ2-7, with D unresolved. In germline, CDR1 is SGHDT, CDR2 YYEEEE. This CDR3 is built from 14 residues. V was trimmed by 2 bases and J by 2 bases, leaving 11 bases between them.